This is a list of T cell receptor beta chains from one sample in a study of blood T cell repertoires in COVID-19. The assay was immunoSEQ multiplex PCR, and TCRdb's table has in-frame clones only and misses some. Here the sample spans roughly 20,000 clones, 70% to 90% being singletons. Material: peripheral blood. All receptors come from a human donor with active COVID-19. The donor label of this sample is uncertain. Each CDR3 is given with its conserved first and last residue. Each record gives: J gene, D gene, CDR3 length, V gene, clone size, CDR3 protein, CDR3 DNA. D genes are given only for firm matches. Size values are once, few and many counts, or a class for expanded clones, and some rows have none.

TRBJ1-1,.,13,TRBV7-2,once,CASSSSVNTEAFF,TGTGCCAGCAGCTCCTCGGTGAACACTGAAGCTTTCTTT
TRBJ1-2,.,17,TRBV10-3,medium-sized,CAITPYAGISAPGGYTF,TGTGCCATCACACCTTATGCGGGGATTTCAGCCCCCGGTGGCTACACCTTC
TRBJ2-1,.,16,TRBV9,.,CASSVIPGVTYNEQFF,TGTGCCAGCAGCGTAATCCCAGGGGTGACCTACAATGAGCAGTTCTTC
TRBJ2-3,.,17,TRBV5-1,.,CASSLPSGVTNTDTQYF,TGCGCCAGCAGCTTGCCATCCGGGGTCACAAACACAGATACGCAGTATTTT
TRBJ1-1,TRBD1,16,TRBV5-1,.,CASSLATGTGGTEAFF,TGCGCCAGCAGCTTGGCAACCGGGACAGGGGGGACTGAAGCTTTCTTT
TRBJ2-5,.,13,TRBV7-5,.,CARSRTVTRTQYF,TGTGCCAGAAGCCGCACAGTTACGAGGACCCAGTACTTC
TRBJ1-1,.,16,TRBV13,.,CASSLEAGVMNTEAFF,TGTGCCAGCAGCTTAGAGGCAGGGGTTATGAACACTGAAGCTTTCTTT
TRBJ1-1,.,14,TRBV4-1,.,CASSRGGALTEAFF,TGCGCCAGCAGCCGCGGGGGCGCACTCACTGAAGCTTTCTTT
TRBJ2-2,.,16,TRBV9,.,CASSVDSGLNTGELFF,TGTGCCAGCAGCGTAGATAGCGGATTGAACACCGGGGAGCTGTTTTTT
TRBJ2-7,TRBD2,12,TRBV5-4,.,CASRWGGSEQYF,TGTGCCAGCAGGTGGGGGGGATCCGAGCAGTACTTC
TRBJ2-7,TRBD2,14,TRBV28,.,CASRNSGSAYEQYF,TGTGCCAGCAGAAATAGCGGGAGTGCCTACGAGCAGTACTTC
TRBJ2-7,TRBD1,15,TRBV7-9,.,CASSLAGTGGSEQYF,TGTGCCAGCAGCTTAGCCGGGACAGGGGGTAGCGAGCAGTACTTC
TRBJ2-2,.,12,TRBV7-6,few,CASSFPTGELFF,TGTGCCAGCAGCTTCCCAACCGGGGAGCTGTTTTTT
TRBJ2-1,.,13,TRBV12-5,few,CASGDYRGGKQFF,TGTGCTAGTGGAGATTACAGGGGGGGAAAGCAGTTCTTC
TRBJ2-2,.,14,TRBV7-3,.,CASSLYQGTGELFF,TGTGCCAGCAGCTTATATCAGGGCACCGGGGAGCTGTTTTTT
TRBJ2-1,.,15,TRBV10-3,once,CAISTPSPGRNEQFF,TGTGCCATCAGTACCCCTTCCCCAGGGCGTAATGAGCAGTTCTTC
TRBJ2-7,.,12,TRBV5-8,.,CASSEGAYEQYF,TGTGCCAGCAGCGAGGGAGCCTACGAGCAGTACTTC
TRBJ1-3,TRBD1,18,TRBV3-1/TRBV3-2,.,CASSQVPGQGLSGNTIYF,TGTGCCAGCAGCCAAGTTCCGGGACAGGGTCTCTCTGGAAACACCATATATTTT
TRBJ1-3,.,14,TRBV11-2,.,CASSLGGSGNTIYF,TGTGCCAGCAGCTTGGGGGGCTCTGGAAACACCATATATTTT
TRBJ2-4,TRBD1,20,TRBV7-8,.,CASSLGSGTGGLLAKNIQYF,TGTGCCAGCAGCTTAGGATCCGGGACAGGGGGTTTACTAGCCAAAAACATTCAGTACTTC
TRBJ1-2,.,16,TRBV19,.,CASSIDWQGKASGYTF,TGTGCCAGTAGTATAGATTGGCAGGGGAAGGCGTCTGGCTACACCTTC
TRBJ2-5,.,14,TRBV28,once,CASSNPRVQETQYF,TGTGCCAGCAGCAACCCGCGGGTCCAAGAGACCCAGTACTTC
TRBJ2-1,TRBD2,15,TRBV19,.,CASSIWSGMSNEQFF,TGTGCCAGTAGTATTTGGAGCGGGATGTCCAATGAGCAGTTCTTC
TRBJ2-1,TRBD2,16,TRBV11-2,.,CASTSLGTSGTHEQFF,TGTGCCAGCACCAGTCTCGGGACTAGCGGGACCCATGAGCAGTTCTTC
TRBJ1-1,.,15,TRBV10-3,.,CAISESLTENTEAFF,TGTGCCATCAGTGAGTCGCTAACAGAGAACACTGAAGCTTTCTTT
TRBJ1-5,.,15,TRBV6-1,few,CASSEVVRGIQPQHF,TGTGCCAGCAGTGAAGTAGTCAGGGGTATACAGCCCCAGCATTTT
TRBJ1-5,TRBD1,17,TRBV10-3,.,CATRQGASDHSNQPQHF,TGTGCCACGAGACAGGGGGCTAGCGACCATAGCAATCAGCCCCAGCATTTT
TRBJ2-7,TRBD2,15,TRBV7-2,.,CASSLGLAGGSEQYF,TGTGCCAGCAGCTTAGGGCTAGCGGGAGGCTCCGAGCAGTACTTC
TRBJ1-5,TRBD1,17,TRBV27,once,CASSLFGQGYSNQPQHF,TGTGCCAGCAGTTTATTCGGACAGGGATATAGCAATCAGCCCCAGCATTTT
TRBJ2-3,TRBD2,16,TRBV29-1,.,CSVVGLADGPTDTQYF,TGCAGCGTCGTGGGACTAGCGGACGGGCCGACAGATACGCAGTATTTT
TRBJ2-1,TRBD2,15,TRBV14,.,CASRALSSGSGEQFF,TGTGCCAGCAGGGCCTTGTCTAGCGGGAGCGGTGAGCAGTTCTTC
TRBJ2-1,TRBD1,13,TRBV7-9,.,CASLIQGDAEQFF,TGTGCCAGCCTGATTCAGGGGGACGCTGAGCAGTTCTTC
TRBJ2-7,.,17,TRBV3-1/TRBV3-2,.,CASSQVPMGGGHYEQYF,TGTGCCAGCAGCCAAGTACCTATGGGGGGGGGCCACTACGAGCAGTACTTC
TRBJ1-6,TRBD1,16,TRBV10-2,.,CASSETQGDRNSPLHF,TGCGCCAGCAGTGAGACTCAGGGGGATCGAAATTCACCCCTCCACTTT
TRBJ2-1,TRBD2,14,TRBV4-1,.,CASSQDQGREGQFF,TGCGCCAGCAGCCAAGATCAGGGCAGGGAGGGGCAGTTCTTC
TRBJ1-1,TRBD1,15,TRBV4-3,.,CASSQGGTVDREAFF,TGCGCCAGCAGCCAAGGTGGGACAGTGGATAGGGAAGCTTTCTTT
TRBJ2-3,TRBD2,14,TRBV7-2,.,CASSTGLVGDTQYF,TGTGCCAGCAGCACTGGACTAGTGGGAGATACGCAGTATTTT
TRBJ2-3,TRBD1,14,TRBV6-6,.,CASSSGQGTDTQYF,TGTGCCAGCAGTTCCGGACAGGGCACAGATACGCAGTATTTT
TRBJ1-2,.,14,TRBV7-2,.,CASSLNQGSYGYTF,TGTGCCAGCAGCTTAAACCAGGGAAGCTATGGCTACACCTTC
TRBJ2-3,.,14,TRBV19,.,CASSMGTAPGAQYF,TGTGCCAGTAGTATGGGGACTGCCCCTGGGGCGCAGTATTTT
TRBJ2-3,.,14,TRBV3-1/TRBV3-2,.,CASSQLADTDTQYF,TGTGCCAGCAGCCAGCTAGCCGACACAGATACGCAGTATTTT
TRBJ2-5,TRBD2,15,TRBV6-5,.,CASSFLAGGRETQYF,TGTGCCAGCAGTTTCTTAGCGGGGGGGAGGGAGACCCAGTACTTC
TRBJ2-7,.,13,TRBV9,.,CASSADVANEQYF,TGTGCCAGCAGCGCCGATGTAGCGAACGAGCAGTACTTC
TRBJ1-1,TRBD1,13,TRBV6-1,.,CASSEGQGTEAFF,TGTGCCAGCAGTGAAGGACAGGGCACTGAAGCTTTCTTT
TRBJ2-5,TRBD2,15,TRBV7-7,.,CASSLSSLAGGSQYF,TGTGCTAGCAGCTTAAGCTCACTAGCGGGGGGGTCCCAGTACTTC
TRBJ2-7,.,14,TRBV7-9,.,CASSLGTEPYEQYF,TGTGCCAGCAGCTTAGGGACTGAGCCCTACGAGCAGTACTTC
TRBJ2-1,.,17,TRBV7-8,few,CASSPYGGAGPYNEQFF,TGTGCCAGCAGTCCATATGGGGGGGCGGGTCCCTACAATGAGCAGTTCTTC
TRBJ2-5,TRBD1,14,TRBV6-2/TRBV6-3,once,CASSYRTGRETQYF,TGTGCCAGCAGTTACAGGACAGGGAGGGAGACCCAGTACTTC
TRBJ1-6,.,13,TRBV30,.,CAWRALAGSPLHF,TGTGCCTGGAGGGCCCTTGCGGGTTCACCCCTCCACTTT
TRBJ2-7,TRBD2,15,TRBV4-1,few,CASSVASGGPVEQYF,TGCGCCAGCAGCGTAGCCTCGGGGGGGCCGGTCGAGCAGTACTTC
TRBJ1-6,.,14,TRBV6-5,.,CASSYGLDNSPLHF,TGTGCCAGCAGTTACGGACTTGATAATTCACCCCTCCACTTT
TRBJ2-5,.,13,TRBV6-5,.,CASRRQTQETQYF,TGTGCCAGCAGGAGACAGACCCAAGAGACCCAGTACTTC
TRBJ1-1,.,18,TRBV3-1/TRBV3-2,.,CASSQEAGRGLVRTEAFF,TGTGCCAGCAGCCAAGAAGCTGGCAGGGGTCTAGTCCGCACTGAAGCTTTCTTT
TRBJ1-2,TRBD1,16,TRBV10-3,.,CAISEPTFTGEGGYTF,TGTGCCATCAGTGAGCCTACTTTTACAGGGGAAGGGGGCTACACCTTC
TRBJ2-7,TRBD2,16,TRBV20-1,.,CSASFRRLAGNYEQYF,TGCAGTGCTAGTTTTCGTCGACTAGCGGGAAACTACGAGCAGTACTTC
TRBJ1-1,TRBD1,14,TRBV7-3,.,CASSAGTGSTEAFF,TGTGCCAGCAGCGCCGGGACAGGTAGCACTGAAGCTTTCTTT